This TCR beta chain stems from a study of blood T cell repertoires in COVID-19. The wider study: From the United States, Italy and Spain came samples of acute and convalescent COVID-19.

TCRdb's copy holds only in-frame clones and misses some; the assay was immunoSEQ multiplex PCR. Here the sample spans 180,000 or so clones, 86% being singletons. Which cohort a participant joined came from the clinical history participants gave. The CDR3 has 13 residues. CDR1 and CDR2 from the germline V gene are SEHNR and FQNEAQ (reference sequence). The V gene lost 8 bases and the J gene lost 1 base, with 12 bases spanning the gap. V and J are TRBV7-9 and TRBJ2-7; D may be TRBD2 (5 bases). This sequence was found in a man aged 35 to 55 with acute COVID-19. Input material: PBMCs or T cells enriched from blood (not recorded which). Here the CDR3 DNA reads TGTGCCAGCGAACCGAGGGAGTCCTACGAGCAGTACTTC. Its translation is CASEPRESYEQYF.